This note documents a single TCR beta chain sequence. Following extraction, RNA underwent reverse transcription to cDNA, which served as the sequencing template. Measured with immunoSEQ multiplex PCR; TCRdb has only the in-frame clones, and not every one. Among more than 100,000 clones listed, 58% were seen once. The entry originates in a study of CD8+ T cells in alopecia areata. Germline values: CDR1 MGHRA, CDR2 YSYEKL. V lost 2 bases to trimming and J lost 8 bases, with 13 bases between them. The CDR3 spans 14 residues. The receptor was isolated from a human donor with alopecia areata. Sequencing used CD4+ T cells sorted from blood, obtained at week 0. The chain couples TRBV4-1 to TRBJ2-1; D is ambiguous. CDR3 region: CASSQLHSSDEQFF. The CDR3, as DNA: TGCGCCAGCAGCCAACTCCATTCGTCCGATGAGCAGTTCTTC.